This is a list of T cell receptor beta chains from one sample in a study of T cell responses to AZD1222 COVID-19 vaccine. Using immunoSEQ multiplex PCR, the repertoire was profiled, and TCRdb retains in-frame clones only, with some absent. The sample holds roughly 120,000 clones, 90% to 95% seen once. The sequencing used peripheral blood, collected on day 0 of AZD1222 vaccination. Source of these receptors: an adult in good health. CDR3s include the opening cysteine and the closing phenylalanine or tryptophan. The D gene is left open where the match is weak. Size is omitted from some rows. Given values are once, few, many or a class for expanded clones.

v_call,cdr3_length,clone_size,j_call,d_call,cdr3_nt,cdr3_aa
TRBV5-1,18,.,TRBJ2-3,TRBD2,TGCGCCAGCAGCTTGCGAGCAAGGCTAGCGGGAGGCACAGATACGCAGTATTTT,CASSLRARLAGGTDTQYF
TRBV29-1,13,.,TRBJ2-3,.,TGCAGCGTTGAAGGAGGTGCGACAGATACGCAGTATTTT,CSVEGGATDTQYF
TRBV6-5,15,.,TRBJ2-6,.,TGTGCCAGCAGTAAACAGGGATCTGGGGCCAACGTCCTGACTTTC,CASSKQGSGANVLTF
TRBV5-6,15,.,TRBJ2-5,.,TGTGCCAGCAGCCGGAGGGGGGCGGGGCAAGAGACCCAGTACTTC,CASSRRGAGQETQYF
TRBV7-2,16,.,TRBJ2-1,TRBD2,TGTGCCAGCAGCTCCTTAGCGGGAGGGGGGTACAATGAGCAGTTCTTC,CASSSLAGGGYNEQFF
TRBV11-2,15,few,TRBJ2-7,.,TGTGCCAGCAGCGTTAGGACGCTGGGGGGATCCCCACAGTACTTC,CASSVRTLGGSPQYF
TRBV19,12,.,TRBJ2-3,.,TGTGCCAGTAGTATGGGCACAGATACGCAGTATTTT,CASSMGTDTQYF
TRBV10-1,17,.,TRBJ1-6,TRBD1,TGCGCCAGCAGTGATAAGCAGGGGGGTACCTATAATTCACCCCTCCACTTT,CASSDKQGGTYNSPLHF
TRBV9,15,.,TRBJ2-1,.,TGTGCCAGCAGCGTAGTCCCCGACGGGAAGAATGAGCAGTTCTTC,CASSVVPDGKNEQFF
TRBV5-1,13,.,TRBJ1-2,TRBD1,TGCGCCAGCAGCCCGGGACAGGGGAATGGCTACACCTTC,CASSPGQGNGYTF
TRBV11-2,12,.,TRBJ2-7,.,TGTGCCAGCAGCTTTCCCCAAGGCGAGCAGTACTTC,CASSFPQGEQYF
TRBV12-3/TRBV12-4,12,.,TRBJ1-1,.,TGTGCCAGCAGTTTCTTTGACACTGAAGCTTTCTTT,CASSFFDTEAFF
TRBV2,16,.,TRBJ1-6,TRBD1,TGTGCCAGCAGCGCTTTGACCCAGGGGGCGAATTCACCCCTCCACTTT,CASSALTQGANSPLHF
TRBV5-1,15,.,TRBJ1-6,TRBD1,TGCGCCAGCAGCTGGGGACAGGGCCAGCATTCACCCCTCCACTTT,CASSWGQGQHSPLHF
TRBV29-1,11,.,TRBJ1-2,.,TGCAGCGCCCAAGACATCTCCGGCTACACCTTC,CSAQDISGYTF
TRBV7-3,14,.,TRBJ2-3,TRBD1,TGTGCCAGCAGCTTGGACAGGGGGCTGAATACGCAGTATTTT,CASSLDRGLNTQYF
TRBV30,13,once,TRBJ1-4,.,TGTGCCTGGAGTCCCCCCAACGGTGAAAAACTGTTTTTT,CAWSPPNGEKLFF
TRBV5-1,12,.,TRBJ2-1,.,TGCGCCAGCAGCCCGGACAGCAATGAGCAGTTCTTC,CASSPDSNEQFF